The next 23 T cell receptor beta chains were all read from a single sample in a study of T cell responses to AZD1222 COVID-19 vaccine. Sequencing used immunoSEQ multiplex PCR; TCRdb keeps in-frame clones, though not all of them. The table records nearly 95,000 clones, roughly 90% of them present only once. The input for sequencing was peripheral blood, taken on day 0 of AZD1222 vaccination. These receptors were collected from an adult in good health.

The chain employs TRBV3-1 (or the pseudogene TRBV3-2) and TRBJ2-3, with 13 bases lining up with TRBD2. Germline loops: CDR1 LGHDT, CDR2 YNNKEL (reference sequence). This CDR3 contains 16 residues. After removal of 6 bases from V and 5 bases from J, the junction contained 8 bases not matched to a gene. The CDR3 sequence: CASRRTSGGFGDTQYF. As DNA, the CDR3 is TGTGCCAGCAGACGGACTAGCGGGGGATTTGGAGATACGCAGTATTTT.

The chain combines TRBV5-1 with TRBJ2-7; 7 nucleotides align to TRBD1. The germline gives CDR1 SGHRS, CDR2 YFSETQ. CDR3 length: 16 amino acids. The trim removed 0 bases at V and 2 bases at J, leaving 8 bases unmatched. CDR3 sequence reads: CASSLGWNRGAYEQYF. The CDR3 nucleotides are TGCGCCAGCAGCTTGGGGTGGAACAGGGGCGCCTACGAGCAGTACTTC.

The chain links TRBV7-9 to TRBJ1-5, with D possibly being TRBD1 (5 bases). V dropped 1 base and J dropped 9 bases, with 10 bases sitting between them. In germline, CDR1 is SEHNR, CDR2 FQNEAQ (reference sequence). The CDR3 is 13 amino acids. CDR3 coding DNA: TGTGCCAGCAGCTTAGGCCTTGGGGCGCCCCAGCATTTT. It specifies CASSLGLGAPQHF.

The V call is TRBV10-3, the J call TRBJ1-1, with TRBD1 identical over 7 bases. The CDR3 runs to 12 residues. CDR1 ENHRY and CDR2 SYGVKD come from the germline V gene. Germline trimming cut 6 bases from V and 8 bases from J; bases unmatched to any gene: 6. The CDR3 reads CAISAGTAEAFF. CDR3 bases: TGTGCCATCAGCGCTGGGACAGCGGAAGCTTTCTTT.

The CDR3 DNA follows: TGCGCCACCGGCCGGGCCACGAACACCGGGGAGCTGTTTTTT. Protein product: CATGRATNTGELFF. The gene calls are TRBV5-1 and TRBJ2-2; no clear D. Trimming left V 9 bases short and J 0 bases short, with 12 bases between. There are 14 residues in the CDR3. The V gene's germline CDR1 is SGHRS and CDR2 YFSETQ.

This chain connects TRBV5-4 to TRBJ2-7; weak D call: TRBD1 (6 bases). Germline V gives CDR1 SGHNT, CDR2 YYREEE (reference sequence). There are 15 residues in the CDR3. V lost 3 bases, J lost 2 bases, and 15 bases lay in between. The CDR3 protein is CASSSPKDRAYEQYF. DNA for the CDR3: TGTGCCAGCAGCTCGCCAAAGGACAGAGCCTACGAGCAGTACTTC.

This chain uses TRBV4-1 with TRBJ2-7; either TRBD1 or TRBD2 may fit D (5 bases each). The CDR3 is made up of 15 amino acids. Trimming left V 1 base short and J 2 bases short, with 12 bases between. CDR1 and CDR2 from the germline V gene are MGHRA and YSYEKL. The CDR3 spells CASSQASGQTYEQYF. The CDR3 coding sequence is TGCGCCAGCAGCCAAGCATCGGGGCAGACCTACGAGCAGTACTTC.

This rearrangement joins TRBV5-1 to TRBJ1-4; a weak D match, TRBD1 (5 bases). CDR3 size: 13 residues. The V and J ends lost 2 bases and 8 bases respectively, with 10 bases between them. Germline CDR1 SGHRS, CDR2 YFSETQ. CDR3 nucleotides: TGCGCCAGCAGCTTAGACTGGGGCGAAAAACTGTTTTTT. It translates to CASSLDWGEKLFF. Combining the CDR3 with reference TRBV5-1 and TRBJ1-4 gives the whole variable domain KAGVTQTPRYLIKTRGQQVTLSCSPISGHRSVSWYQQTPGQGLQFLFEYFSETQRNKGNFPGRFSGRQFSNSRSEMNVSTLELGDSALYLCASSLDWGEKLFFGSGTQLSVL.

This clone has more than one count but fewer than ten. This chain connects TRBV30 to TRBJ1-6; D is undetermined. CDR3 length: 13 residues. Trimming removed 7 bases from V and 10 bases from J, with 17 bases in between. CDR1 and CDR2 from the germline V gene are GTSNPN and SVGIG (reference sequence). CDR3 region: CAYQTSRESPLHF. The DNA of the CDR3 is TGTGCCTACCAAACAAGCCGGGAATCACCCCTCCACTTT.

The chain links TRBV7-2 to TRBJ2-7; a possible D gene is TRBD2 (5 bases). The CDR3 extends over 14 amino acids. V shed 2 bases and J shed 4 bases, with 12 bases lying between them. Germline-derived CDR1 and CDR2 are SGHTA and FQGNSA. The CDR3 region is CASSLMMGAYEQYF. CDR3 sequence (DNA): TGTGCCAGCAGCTTAATGATGGGAGCATACGAGCAGTACTTC.

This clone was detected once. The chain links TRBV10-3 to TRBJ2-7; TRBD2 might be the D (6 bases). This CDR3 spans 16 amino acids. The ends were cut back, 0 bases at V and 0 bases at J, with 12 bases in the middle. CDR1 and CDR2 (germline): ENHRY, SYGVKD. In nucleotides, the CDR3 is TGTGCCATCAGTGAGTCGGAGGGAAGGGACTCCTACGAGCAGTACTTC. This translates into CAISESEGRDSYEQYF.

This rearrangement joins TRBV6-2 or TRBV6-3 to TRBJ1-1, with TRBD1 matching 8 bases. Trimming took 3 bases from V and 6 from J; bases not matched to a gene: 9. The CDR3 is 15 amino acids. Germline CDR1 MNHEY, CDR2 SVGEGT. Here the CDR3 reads CASSYDQGATSEAFF. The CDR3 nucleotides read TGTGCCAGCAGTTATGATCAGGGGGCGACCTCTGAAGCTTTCTTT.

CDR3 protein: CASSLGFLSNSPLHF. The DNA of the CDR3 is TGTGCCAGCAGCCTAGGATTTTTATCGAATTCACCCCTCCACTTT. This chain uses TRBV5-6 with TRBJ1-6; no definite D call. V lost 4 bases to trimming and J lost 7 bases, with 15 bases between them. Germline values: CDR1 SGHDT, CDR2 YYEEEE. The CDR3 spans 15 residues.

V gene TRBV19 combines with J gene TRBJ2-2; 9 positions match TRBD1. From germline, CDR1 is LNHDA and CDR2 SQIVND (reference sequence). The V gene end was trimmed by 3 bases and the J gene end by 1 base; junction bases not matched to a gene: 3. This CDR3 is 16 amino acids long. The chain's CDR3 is CASSMTDRGNTGELFF. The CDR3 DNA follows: TGTGCCAGTAGTATGACGGACAGGGGGAACACCGGGGAGCTGTTTTTT. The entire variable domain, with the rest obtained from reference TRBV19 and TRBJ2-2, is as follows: DGGITQSPKYLFRKEGQNVTLSCEQNLNHDAMYWYRQDPGQGLRLIYYSQIVNDFQKGDIAEGYSVSREKKESFPLTVTSAQKNPTAFYLCASSMTDRGNTGELFFGEGSRLTVL.

Here the CDR3 reads CARSLNRTGGPHSGNTIYF. The DNA of the CDR3 is TGTGCCAGAAGCTTGAATAGGACAGGGGGGCCACACTCTGGAAACACCATATATTTT. The chain carries TRBV5-3 and TRBJ1-3; 10 bases are a match to TRBD1. TRBV5-3 is annotated as an ORF whose role is uncertain. The junction had 10 bases not matched to a gene; V was cut back by 1 base and J by 0 bases. This CDR3 is 19 amino acids long.

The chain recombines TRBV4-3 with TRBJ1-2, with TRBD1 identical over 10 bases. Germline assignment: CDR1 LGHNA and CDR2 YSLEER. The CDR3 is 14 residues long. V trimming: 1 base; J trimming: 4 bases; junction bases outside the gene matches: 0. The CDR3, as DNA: TGCGCCAGCAGCCAAGGGACAGGGGGCTATGGCTACACCTTC. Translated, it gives CASSQGTGGYGYTF.

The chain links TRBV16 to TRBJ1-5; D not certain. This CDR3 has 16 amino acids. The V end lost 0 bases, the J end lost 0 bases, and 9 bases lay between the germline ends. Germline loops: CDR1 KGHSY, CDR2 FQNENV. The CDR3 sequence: CASSQSWSDSNQPQHF. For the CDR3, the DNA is TGTGCCAGCAGCCAATCGTGGTCTGATAGCAATCAGCCCCAGCATTTT.

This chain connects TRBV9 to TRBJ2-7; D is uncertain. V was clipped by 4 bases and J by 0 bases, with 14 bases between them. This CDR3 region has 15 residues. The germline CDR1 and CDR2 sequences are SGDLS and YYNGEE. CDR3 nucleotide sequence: TGTGCCAGCAGCCGTATAGCCAGTAGCTCCTACGAGCAGTACTTC. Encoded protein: CASSRIASSSYEQYF.

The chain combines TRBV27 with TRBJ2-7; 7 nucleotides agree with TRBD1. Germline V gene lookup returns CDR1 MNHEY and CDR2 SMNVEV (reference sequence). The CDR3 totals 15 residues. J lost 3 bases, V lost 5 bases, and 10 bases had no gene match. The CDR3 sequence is CASSPSTGQNYEQYF. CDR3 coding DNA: TGTGCCAGCAGTCCCTCGACGGGACAGAACTACGAGCAGTACTTC.

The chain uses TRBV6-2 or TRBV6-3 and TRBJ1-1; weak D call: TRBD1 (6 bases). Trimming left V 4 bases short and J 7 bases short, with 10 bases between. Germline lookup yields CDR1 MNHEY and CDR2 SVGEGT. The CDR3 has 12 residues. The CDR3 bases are TGTGCCAGCAGTTCGGACAGCCTTGAAGCTTTCTTT. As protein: CASSSDSLEAFF.

The DNA of the CDR3 is TGTGCCAGCTCACCAAACTTATCAGGACAGGGAATGGAAGCTTTCTTT. Amino acid sequence: CASSPNLSGQGMEAFF. The chain couples TRBV18 to TRBJ1-1; 8 bases fit TRBD1. The CDR3 sequence is 16 residues long. V lost 2 bases to trimming and J lost 8 bases; unmatched junction nucleotides: 13. CDR1 and CDR2 from the germline V gene are KGHSH and LQKENI.

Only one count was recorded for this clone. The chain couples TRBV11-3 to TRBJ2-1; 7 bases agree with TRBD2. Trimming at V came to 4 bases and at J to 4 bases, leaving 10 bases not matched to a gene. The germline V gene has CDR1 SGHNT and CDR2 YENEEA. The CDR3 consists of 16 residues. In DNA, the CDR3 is TGTGCCAGCAGCTCCGGCCGGGGGGAGAGATACAATGAGCAGTTCTTC. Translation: CASSSGRGERYNEQFF.

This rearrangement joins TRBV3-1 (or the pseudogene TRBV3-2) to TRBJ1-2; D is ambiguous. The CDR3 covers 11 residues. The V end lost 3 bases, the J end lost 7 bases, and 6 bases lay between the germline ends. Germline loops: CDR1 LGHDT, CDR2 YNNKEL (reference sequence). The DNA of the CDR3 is TGTGCCAGCAGCCAGGGGTTTGGCTACACCTTC. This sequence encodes CASSQGFGYTF.